The 20 T cell receptor beta chains listed next were all sequenced from one sample in a study of blood T cell repertoires in COVID-19. The repertoire was sequenced with immunoSEQ multiplex PCR; TCRdb's copy has only in-frame clones and lacks some. There are about 160,000 clones in the sample; 81% occur only once, and about 10% lies in the top ten. Sequenced: peripheral blood. These receptor sequences come from a man aged 60-69 years with active or convalescent COVID-19.

The chain employs TRBV5-1 and TRBJ1-1, with 7 bases that match TRBD1. The CDR3 runs 16 residues. V shed 0 bases, J shed 6 bases, and the junction held 11 bases outside the gene matches. CDR1 SGHRS and CDR2 YFSETQ come from the germline V gene. The CDR3 DNA reads TGCGCCAGCAGCTTGGATCACAGGGGTCCGGGGGCTGAAGCTTTCTTT. It codes for CASSLDHRGPGAEAFF.

The chain is built from TRBV10-1 and TRBJ1-5; the match to TRBD1 covers 12 bases. The CDR3 consists of 17 residues. Germline CDR1 and CDR2: WNHNN and SYGVQD (reference sequence). V shed 6 bases and J 6 bases; nucleotides not matched to a gene: 12. This chain's CDR3 is CASSPGTGGAAGQPQHF. The CDR3 DNA follows: TGCGCCAGCAGCCCCGGGACAGGGGGCGCCGCGGGTCAGCCCCAGCATTTT.

The genes are TRBV6-1 and TRBJ2-5, with TRBD2 matching over 11 bases. The length of the CDR3 is 16 residues. J gave up 1 base and V 1 base, and 2 bases lay outside the gene matches. The germline gives CDR1 MNHNS, CDR2 SASEGT. The CDR3 protein is CASSEGTSGRQETQYF. The DNA of the CDR3 is TGTGCCAGCAGTGAAGGGACTAGCGGGCGCCAAGAGACCCAGTACTTC.

The chain employs TRBV11-3 and TRBJ2-5; 8 positions match TRBD2. Germline values: CDR1 SGHNT, CDR2 YENEEA. The CDR3 sequence is 14 residues long. Trimming took 5 bases from V and 4 from J; bases not matched to a gene: 6. The CDR3 protein is CASSPRGGSETQYF. In nucleotides, the CDR3 is TGTGCCAGCAGCCCCCGGGGGGGGTCAGAGACCCAGTACTTC.

The gene calls are TRBV5-1 and TRBJ2-5, with 9 bases that match TRBD1. Losses at the gene ends were 4 bases for V and 7 bases for J; bases not matched to a gene: 5. The length of the CDR3 is 13 residues. CDR1 is SGHRS and CDR2 is YFSETQ in the germline V gene. In DNA form, the CDR3 reads TGCGCCAGCAGCGTGGGACAGGGCGGGACCCAGTACTTC. It specifies CASSVGQGGTQYF. Full variable domain (missing parts from reference TRBV5-1 and TRBJ2-5): KAGVTQTPRYLIKTRGQQVTLSCSPISGHRSVSWYQQTPGQGLQFLFEYFSETQRNKGNFPGRFSGRQFSNSRSEMNVSTLELGDSALYLCASSVGQGGTQYFGPGTRLLVL.

This sequence joins TRBV6-1 and TRBJ1-1, with TRBD1 matching 9 bases. The CDR3 sequence is 15 residues long. With V trimmed by 2 bases and J by 5 bases, 6 bases remained unmatched. Germline V gene lookup returns CDR1 MNHNS and CDR2 SASEGT. The DNA of the CDR3 is TGTGCCAGCAGTGAATCCGGGACAGGGTCGACTGAAGCTTTCTTT. This sequence encodes CASSESGTGSTEAFF.

The chain carries TRBV6-4 and TRBJ2-1; D remains unclear. In germline, CDR1 is MRHNA, CDR2 SNTAGT. The CDR3 contains 13 residues. Deletions cut 0 bases from V and 8 bases from J, with 8 bases between. CDR3 protein: CASSDSSEHEQFF. The CDR3 bases are TGTGCCAGCAGTGACTCGAGTGAACATGAGCAGTTCTTC.

This clone was seen a few times. This sequence joins TRBV10-3 and TRBJ2-1; 9 bases line up with TRBD2. V shed 9 bases, J shed 0 bases, and the junction held 3 bases outside the gene matches. Germline V CDR1 and CDR2: ENHRY, SYGVKD. The CDR3 totals 14 residues. Here the CDR3 reads CAISGGSSYNEQFF. CDR3 nucleotide sequence: TGTGCCATAAGCGGGGGGAGCTCCTACAATGAGCAGTTCTTC.

The CDR3 sequence: CASSITSYQETQYF. In DNA, the CDR3 is TGTGCCAGCAGCATCACTAGTTACCAAGAGACCCAGTACTTC. The V and J genes are TRBV9 and TRBJ2-5, with a possible D match to TRBD2 (5 bases). Trimming pared 4 bases from V and 0 bases from J, leaving 10 bases between. This CDR3 region has 14 residues. Germline assignment: CDR1 SGDLS and CDR2 YYNGEE.

The chain couples TRBV7-3 to TRBJ2-4, with TRBD2 identical over 12 bases. V gave up 5 bases and J gave up 8 bases; unmatched junction bases: 19. Germline V lookup: CDR1 SGHTA, CDR2 FQGTGA. CDR3 size: 19 residues. Written as DNA, the CDR3 is TGTGCCAGCAGCCCCCGGCTAGCGGGGGGGCTACGCTCTGTGGACATTCAGTACTTC. It yields the protein CASSPRLAGGLRSVDIQYF.

V gene TRBV6-1 combines with J gene TRBJ2-7; 8 bases align to TRBD1. The CDR3 runs to 16 residues. V lost 4 bases to trimming and J lost 3 bases; unmatched junction nucleotides: 11. Looked up from germline, CDR1 is MNHNS and CDR2 is SASEGT. The chain's CDR3 is CASSGGLETGVYEQYF. The CDR3 nucleotides are TGTGCCAGCAGTGGGGGGCTGGAGACAGGGGTCTACGAGCAGTACTTC.

V usage is TRBV6-5 and J usage is TRBJ1-1; tentatively, D is TRBD1 (6 bases). The CDR3 extends over 15 amino acids. Trimming took 8 bases from V and 3 from J, leaving 19 bases between them. CDR1 is MNHEY, CDR2 SVGAGI, per germline. In nucleotides, the CDR3 is TGTGCCAGCTCCCGAAGTTCAGCAGGGGACACTGAAGCTTTCTTT. Amino acid sequence: CASSRSSAGDTEAFF.

The V gene is TRBV5-1, the J gene TRBJ2-5; tentatively, D is TRBD2 (6 bases). Trimming shortened V by 0 bases and J by 4 bases, and 10 bases separated the two germline ends. Germline lookup yields CDR1 SGHRS and CDR2 YFSETQ. The CDR3 is made up of 14 amino acids. CDR3 DNA sequence: TGCGCCAGCAGCTTGGATGCGGGGCGAGAGACCCAGTACTTC. Translated, it gives CASSLDAGRETQYF.

The chain combines TRBV19 with TRBJ1-1; a possible D gene is TRBD1 (6 bases). This CDR3 comprises 14 residues. Trimming took off 10 bases at V and 3 bases at J, with 18 bases between the two ends. Germline CDR1 reads LNHDA; CDR2 reads SQIVND (reference sequence). CDR3 loop: CATEYRVGDTEAFF. CDR3 DNA sequence: TGTGCCACAGAATACAGGGTGGGGGACACTGAAGCTTTCTTT.

This chain connects TRBV7-6 to TRBJ2-5, with 9 bases that match TRBD2. The germline V gene encodes CDR1 SGHVS and CDR2 FNYEAQ. The CDR3 totals 16 residues. V trimming: 4 bases; J trimming: 2 bases; junction bases outside the gene matches: 8. The CDR3 is CASSSTVSGGQETQYF. CDR3 DNA sequence: TGTGCCAGCAGCTCCACCGTTAGCGGGGGACAAGAGACCCAGTACTTC.

The chain links TRBV6-1 to TRBJ1-2, with 11 bases that match TRBD1. Germline V gene lookup returns CDR1 MNHNS and CDR2 SASEGT. CDR3 length: 20 residues. The J segment lost 5 bases and the V segment lost 0 bases, leaving 17 bases of the junction unmatched. Here the CDR3 reads CASSEAGTGGTLLSIYGYTF. The CDR3 nucleotides are TGTGCCAGCAGTGAAGCCGGGACAGGGGGGACTCTCCTATCTATTTATGGCTACACCTTC.

The chain has TRBV11-2 and TRBJ1-4; D is unclear. CDR1 and CDR2 from the germline V gene are SGHAT and FQNNGV. The ends were cut back, 5 bases at V and 7 bases at J, with 17 bases in the middle. This CDR3 comprises 15 residues. This CDR3 reads CASSLTSTPGEKLFF. The CDR3 DNA reads TGTGCCAGCAGCCTAACCTCCACCCCTGGTGAAAAACTGTTTTTT.

The rearrangement uses TRBV28 and TRBJ1-1; maybe TRBD1 (5 bases). From germline, CDR1 is MDHEN and CDR2 SYDVKM. V lost 11 bases, J lost 5 bases, and 24 bases lay in between. This CDR3 has 15 amino acids. CDR3 protein: CALLGKGEVWTEAFF. For the CDR3, the DNA is TGTGCCCTCCTAGGGAAAGGGGAAGTGTGGACTGAAGCTTTCTTT.

The chain couples TRBV25-1 to TRBJ1-1, with a possible D match to TRBD1 (6 bases). The CDR3 covers 14 residues. The germline V gene has CDR1 MGHDK and CDR2 SYGVNS. V lost 2 bases and J 3 bases, leaving 10 bases between the germline ends. CDR3 bases: TGTGCCAGCAGTGAAACAGGGTTGCACACTGAAGCTTTCTTT. As protein: CASSETGLHTEAFF.

The V and J genes are TRBV7-2 and TRBJ2-3; 10 positions agree with TRBD2. This CDR3 has 15 amino acids. Germline loops: CDR1 SGHTA, CDR2 FQGNSA. Germline trimming cut 6 bases from V and 4 bases from J; bases unmatched to any gene: 7. CDR3 region: CASSSSGRVADTQYF. The DNA for the CDR3 is TGTGCCAGCAGTTCAAGCGGGAGGGTCGCAGATACGCAGTATTTT.